Below, 10 T cell receptor beta chains from the same sample are listed, as sequenced in a study of T cells in tuberculosis. Repertoires were generated with immunoSEQ multiplex PCR, while TCRdb's copy carries only in-frame clones and drops some. The sample includes 33,000 or so clones, 93% of them seen just once. Input material: PBMCs. The receptors derive from a donor aged 5-35 years with latent tuberculosis or without tuberculosis infection.

The chain links TRBV7-2 to TRBJ1-1; the match to TRBD1 covers 10 bases. J gave up 6 bases and V 8 bases, and 9 bases lay outside the gene matches. This CDR3 comprises 14 residues. The germline V gene has CDR1 SGHTA and CDR2 FQGNSA. The CDR3 region is CASSGTGAVAEAFF. The CDR3 nucleotides read TGTGCCAGCTCGGGGACAGGGGCGGTGGCTGAAGCTTTCTTT.

The V call is TRBV4-1, the J call TRBJ1-2; 12 nucleotides align to TRBD1. Trimming removed 7 bases from V and 4 bases from J; junction bases left unmatched: 13. Germline CDR1 reads MGHRA; CDR2 reads YSYEKL. The CDR3 is made up of 17 amino acids. CDR3 region: CASTHTGTGGFSYGYTF. As DNA, the CDR3 is TGCGCCAGCACCCACACCGGGACAGGGGGCTTTAGCTATGGCTACACCTTC.

CDR3 nucleotide sequence: TGTGCCAGCAGTGTGCGGGACAGGGGGCGGGAGCAGTACTTC. Amino acids: CASSVRDRGREQYF. The chain joins TRBV6-1 to TRBJ2-7, with TRBD1 identical over 12 bases. This CDR3 contains 14 residues. The J segment lost 7 bases and the V segment lost 4 bases, leaving 5 bases of the junction unmatched. The germline CDR1 and CDR2 sequences are MNHNS and SASEGT.

This clone was seen just once. The CDR3 region is CASSLDRLGAGELFF. CDR3 sequence (DNA): TGTGCCAGCAGCTTAGATCGTCTGGGAGCCGGGGAGCTGTTTTTT. The V gene is TRBV11-2, the J gene TRBJ2-2; tentative D call: TRBD2 (5 bases). V was trimmed by 0 bases and J by 6 bases, leaving 11 bases between them. CDR1 is SGHAT and CDR2 is FQNNGV in the germline V gene. This CDR3 is 15 amino acids long.

The chain recombines TRBV19 with TRBJ2-1; TRBD1 matches at 7 bases. Germline V CDR1 and CDR2: LNHDA, SQIVND (reference sequence). Trimming at V came to 5 bases and at J to 0 bases, leaving 4 bases not matched to a gene. The CDR3 runs to 15 residues. The CDR3 region has the DNA TGTGCCAGTAGTGTGGACAGGAGCTCCTACAATGAGCAGTTCTTC. Translated, it gives CASSVDRSSYNEQFF.

The chain couples TRBV14 to TRBJ2-7, with no clear D. Germline V gives CDR1 SGHDN, CDR2 FVKESK. The CDR3 runs 12 residues. Trimming took off 1 base at V and 7 bases at J, with 8 bases between the two ends. For the CDR3, the DNA is TGTGCCAGCAGCCAAGTTGACGGGGAGCAGTACTTC. Translation: CASSQVDGEQYF.

The rearrangement uses TRBV9 and TRBJ2-1; TRBD2 matches 12 bases. J lost 7 bases, V lost 1 base, and 6 bases had no gene match. Germline CDR1 reads SGDLS; CDR2 reads YYNGEE. This CDR3 spans 16 amino acids. The CDR3 coding sequence is TGTGCCAGCAGCGTAACAGGGCTAGCGGGGGGGAATGAGCAGTTCTTC. Its protein product is CASSVTGLAGGNEQFF.

The gene calls are TRBV6-5 and TRBJ2-7; D is perhaps TRBD1 (5 bases). The CDR3 runs 12 residues. V lost 8 bases and J lost 4, with 12 bases in between. Germline V lookup: CDR1 MNHEY, CDR2 SVGAGI. DNA for the CDR3: TGTGCCAGCGGCAGGGAAGATTACGAGCAGTACTTC. Its translation is CASGREDYEQYF.

The chain has TRBV19 and TRBJ2-7, with D unclear. The CDR3 has 11 residues. CDR1 and CDR2 from the germline V gene are LNHDA and SQIVND (reference sequence). V was clipped by 3 bases and J by 6 bases, with 6 bases between them. This CDR3 is CASSIGSEQYF. The DNA of the CDR3 is TGTGCCAGTAGTATCGGGTCCGAGCAGTACTTC.

This clone has just a few counts. The rearrangement joins TRBV1 to TRBJ2-3; the table's D call TRBD2 went unverified against the DNA. TRBV1 is labeled a pseudogene. The CDR3 totals 18 residues. CDR3 region: CTSSLAGGGGAGTDTQYF. DNA for the CDR3: TGCACCAGCAGCCTGGCTGGGGGCGGGGGGGCCGGCACAGATACGCAGTATTTT.